Below, one TCR beta chain is given with its context. Its antigen is unknown. Qualities for individual bases were not recorded, and no much larger clone is one base off. The donors were healthy, HIV-negative adults with no recently reported acute infections or vaccinations. Every donor was a Caucasian adult residing in Nashville, Tennessee, USA. CD4+ T cells were enriched through magnetic negative selection, after which naive cells were positively selected on CD45RA and the remaining negative fraction served as the memory subset. Blood was obtained by leukapheresis, after which PBMCs were separated by Ficoll-Histopaque density gradient centrifugation and cryopreserved in liquid nitrogen vapor phase. Analytical flow cytometry was used to check the purity and quantity of each magnetically sorted T cell population. Genomic DNA was isolated from every sorted fraction and measured by UV absorbance on a Nanodrop 2000c.

Counted from cysteine to phenylalanine, this CDR3 has 14 amino acids. Only the CDR3 portion is preserved as DNA: 42 bases, with reading frame beginning at the first base. V and J are truncated by 2 bases and 3 bases respectively, leaving an intervening sequence of 11 bases. According to the germline V gene, CDR1 reads SGHRS and CDR2 reads YFSETQ. The sample is drawn from a study of shared clonotypes between healthy human individuals (dated by TCRdb to the early 2020s). Describing the broader study: The cohort comprised two women and three men aged 18 to 49 years. Each donor's leukapheresis produced roughly between roughly 0.9 and 8.9 billion PBMCs. To estimate repertoire size and how much clonotype sharing occurs between individuals, the study deeply sequenced the blood TCR repertoires of several healthy adults. To increase sequencing depth and limit assay-specific biases, different laboratories used diverse techniques to prepare libraries and sequence TCR repertoires. For each donor, CD4 naive and CD4 memory were each given three plates, CD8 naive was given two plates, and CD8 memory was given one plate.

Using the deep immunoSEQ assay, TCR CDR3 regions were amplified from genomic DNA by multiplex PCR. For each cell subset, the extracted genomic DNA was distributed evenly across all wells of several immunoSEQ 96-well plates, and each plate served as one replicate. For sorted subsets, about 200 ng genomic DNA, equal to approximately 30,000 T cell genomes, was loaded into each replicate PCR. Purified libraries were measured with a Qubit 3.0 fluorometer, size-checked on a Bioanalyzer 2100, and measured again with the KAPA Library Quantification kit. Every immunoSEQ 96-well plate was sequenced on a dedicated single-read 150-cycle Illumina NextSeq 550 flow cell. Concerning the study's data processing: Because the immunoSEQ output included only junctional sequences and no quality scores, the filtering could not be the same as the filtering used for full-length reads. To assign V/J genes and CDR3, sequences were annotated using PyIR, a Python wrapper for IgBLAST v1.9, with IMGT germline references. Any read was removed if the V/J assignment was weak (E-value above 1e-6), the CDR3 was missing, or the read contained stop codons, out-of-frame junctions, or ambiguous translated residues. V3J clonotypes were defined as sequences sharing an identical inferred V gene, J gene, and CDR3 amino acid sequence. Percentage overlap between repertoires was computed as shared unique clonotypes divided by the size of the smaller repertoire. Three approaches were used to assess repertoire richness: RTK rarefaction, the Chao1 estimator, and Recon v2.1 estimates of unobserved clonotypes. Generation probabilities were computed with OLGA for all TCRbeta clonotypes obtained by the gDNA method from several donors. TCRdb took over this immuneACCESS table, retaining in-frame rearrangements with V and J assigned. Such tables are incomplete; in checked studies, under half of the missing clones stem from an unresolved V gene, and the remainder is unexplained. The V and J calls and clone size were taken over from that table, and D and trimming were inferred from the DNA. The sample data list under 1,100,000 clones, and around 74% of these were observed just once. Jointly, the top ten make up roughly 1.4% of the sample.

Paper-wide results and their limitations: When a handful of donors were compared, the shared fraction of clonotypes was around 4.6% for naive CD4, 3.5% for naive CD8, roughly 2.3% for memory CD4, and about 0.36% for memory CD8. Naive subsets generally had larger estimated clonotype richness than memory subsets did. Pairwise subsampling led to the expectation that sequencing depth would affect the degree of clonotype sharing among donors. Because the study included only a small number of donors, the genetic and exposure-history diversity represented was limited. Clonotypes shared by all four sorted-subset donors showed higher generation probabilities than non-shared clonotypes. Even with the large sequencing depth, rarefaction of the sorted-subset datasets indicated that sequencing was incomplete. Sampling was restricted to blood, and TCR repertoires in tissues likely differ from the TCR repertoires found in blood.

Recombination linked TRBV5-1 to TRBJ2-5; TRBD1 could be the D gene, as 6 bases match. This sequence originates from a man aged 18-30 years in good health. The sequenced sample was memory CD4+ T cells sorted from blood. The cell subset or site label on this specimen signifies: CD45RA-negative fraction. The DNA reads TGCGCCAGCAGCTTTGGCCCAGGGGAAGAGACCCAGTACTTC. Translated, it gives CASSFGPGEETQYF.